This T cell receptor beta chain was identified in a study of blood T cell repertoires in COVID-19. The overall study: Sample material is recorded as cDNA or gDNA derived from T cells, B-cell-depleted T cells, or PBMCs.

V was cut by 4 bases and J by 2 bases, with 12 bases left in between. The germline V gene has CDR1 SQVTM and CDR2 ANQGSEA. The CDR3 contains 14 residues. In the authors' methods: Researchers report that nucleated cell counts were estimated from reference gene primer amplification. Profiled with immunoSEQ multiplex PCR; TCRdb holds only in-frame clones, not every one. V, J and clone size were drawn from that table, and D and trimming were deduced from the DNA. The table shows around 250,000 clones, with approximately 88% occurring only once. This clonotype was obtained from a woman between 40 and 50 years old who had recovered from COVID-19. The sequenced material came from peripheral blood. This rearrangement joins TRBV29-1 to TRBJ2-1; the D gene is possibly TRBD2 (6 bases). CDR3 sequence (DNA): TGCAGCGTTGGTACTAGCCTAACCTACAATGAGCAGTTCTTC. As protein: CSVGTSLTYNEQFF.